The 12 T cell receptor beta chains in this list originate from one sample, sequenced in a study of T cells after posttransplantation cyclophosphamide. The data were produced by immunoSEQ multiplex PCR, yet TCRdb's version contains in-frame clones alone and is incomplete. Of tens of thousands of clones listed, approximately 90% are singletons. Material for sequencing was PBMCs. The receptors were sampled from a woman aged 40 to 50 with a blood cancer, CMV-positive, and with a related stem cell donor.

The sample holds one count of this clone. The rearrangement joins TRBV9 to TRBJ2-5; TRBD1 matches at 8 bases. This CDR3 contains 15 residues. The germline V gene encodes CDR1 SGDLS and CDR2 YYNGEE. V was clipped by 3 bases and J by 5 bases; unmatched bases: 9. The CDR3 spells CASSGRDRSEETQYF. CDR3 DNA: TGTGCCAGCAGCGGCCGGGACAGGTCGGAGGAGACCCAGTACTTC. The full variable domain, with the rest looked up from reference TRBV9 and TRBJ2-5, is DSGVTQTPKHLITATGQRVTLRCSPRSGDLSVYWYQQSLDQGLQFLIQYYNGEERAKGNILERFSAQQFPDLHSELNLSSLELGDSALYFCASSGRDRSEETQYFGPGTRLLVL.

In the case of this clone: Compared with germline, one end of the junction differs, possibly owing to a read error. The chain joins TRBV10-3 to TRBJ2-1; 12 bases fit TRBD1. CDR1 and CDR2 (germline): ENHRY, SYGVKD. The CDR3 is made up of 15 amino acids. CDR3 nucleotide sequence: TGTGCCATCACAAGAGGGACAGGGGGCTACAATGAGCAGCTCTTC. This sequence encodes CAITRGTGGYNEQLF.

The chain couples TRBV5-8 to TRBJ1-2, with D unclear. The CDR3 length is 15 residues. The germline V gene encodes CDR1 SGHTS and CDR2 YDEGEE. With 0 bases removed from V and 0 bases from J, the gap between germline ends came to 9 bases. CDR3 in amino acids: CASSLVSQSNYGYTF. The CDR3, as DNA: TGTGCCAGCAGCTTGGTGTCTCAGTCTAACTATGGCTACACCTTC.

The rearrangement links TRBV19 to TRBJ1-1; 8 bases fit TRBD1. CDR3 length: 12 residues. Germline V gene lookup returns CDR1 LNHDA and CDR2 SQIVND (reference sequence). V dropped 6 bases and J dropped 11; count of bases not matched to a gene: 8. CDR3 sequence: CASSNPGQEAFF. The CDR3 bases are TGTGCCAGTAGCAACCCGGGACAGGAGGCTTTCTTT.

This clone was counted once. The V and J genes are TRBV2 and TRBJ1-4, with 9 nucleotides matching TRBD1. This CDR3 is 15 amino acids long. The V and J ends lost 8 bases and 0 bases, in that order; junction bases with no gene match: 4. Germline V gene lookup returns CDR1 SNHLY and CDR2 FYNNEI. CDR3 amino acids: CASGDRDTTNEKLFF. CDR3 nucleotide sequence: TGTGCCAGCGGGGACAGGGATACAACTAATGAAAAACTGTTTTTT.

V gene TRBV11-2 combines with J gene TRBJ2-5; possible D gene TRBD1, 6 bases. The V gene's germline CDR1 is SGHAT and CDR2 FQNNGV. This CDR3 has 18 residues. Trimming took off 0 bases at V and 2 bases at J, with 19 bases between the two ends. The CDR3 DNA sequence: TGTGCCAGCAGCTTAGATCTCACTCTTGCGGACAGACAAGAGACCCAGTACTTC. It specifies CASSLDLTLADRQETQYF.

The V and J genes are TRBV7-6 and TRBJ1-1; TRBD1 matches 7 bases. The germline V gene encodes CDR1 SGHVS and CDR2 FNYEAQ. V shed 5 bases, J shed 9 bases, and the junction held 9 bases outside the gene matches. The CDR3 totals 13 residues. The CDR3 nucleotides read TGTGCCAGCAGCGAGTCGACAGGGAGGAAAGCTTTCTTT. Translation: CASSESTGRKAFF.

In this sample, this clone turned up once. CDR3 bases: TGTGCCAGCAGCGGGAGTTTAATGAACACTGAAGCTTTCTTT. It translates to CASSGSLMNTEAFF. The chain joins TRBV7-8 to TRBJ1-1; D is uncertain. The CDR3 runs to 14 residues. The V and J ends lost 5 bases and 0 bases respectively, with 10 bases between them. Germline V gene data show CDR1 as SGHVS and CDR2 as FQNEAQ.

The chain combines TRBV15 with TRBJ1-1, with a weak D call TRBD1 (5 bases). From germline, CDR1 is LNHNV and CDR2 YYDKDF (reference sequence). This CDR3 spans 14 amino acids. Trimming took 0 bases from V and 4 from J, leaving 9 bases between them. The chain's CDR3 is CATSRDRGGTEAFF. Here the CDR3 DNA reads TGTGCCACCAGCAGAGATCGCGGGGGCACTGAAGCTTTCTTT. Drawing the rest from reference TRBV15 and TRBJ1-1, the complete variable domain is DAMVIQNPRYQVTQFGKPVTLSCSQTLNHNVMYWYQQKSSQAPKLLFHYYDKDFNNEADTPDNFQSRRPNTSFCFLDIRSPGLGDTAMYLCATSRDRGGTEAFFGQGTRLTVV.

This clone was counted a single time. The chain links TRBV7-3 to TRBJ1-6, with 7 nucleotides matching TRBD1. CDR1 is SGHTA and CDR2 is FQGTGA in the germline V gene. CDR3 length: 13 amino acids. V shed 2 bases and J 9 bases; nucleotides not matched to a gene: 1. CDR3: CASSLDRVSPLHF. CDR3 nucleotides: TGTGCCAGCAGCTTAGACAGGGTTTCACCCCTCCACTTT.

The J gene is TRBJ1-5, the V gene TRBV6-1; D remains ambiguous. This CDR3 has 16 residues. Deletions cut 2 bases from V and 5 bases from J, with 16 bases between. Germline values: CDR1 MNHNS, CDR2 SASEGT. The CDR3 loop reads CASSESSSGFYQPQHF. CDR3 nucleotide sequence: TGTGCCAGCAGTGAATCGTCATCAGGTTTCTATCAGCCCCAGCATTTT.

The V gene is TRBV27, the J gene TRBJ2-2, with 8 bases aligning to TRBD1. With 2 bases clipped from V and 1 base from J, the junction kept 9 bases outside the gene matches. This CDR3 has 18 residues. CDR1 MNHEY and CDR2 SMNVEV come from the germline V gene (reference sequence). This chain's CDR3 is CASSLGTGKHLNTGELFF. CDR3 nucleotide sequence: TGTGCCAGCAGTTTAGGGACAGGAAAGCACCTGAACACCGGGGAGCTGTTTTTT.